This T cell receptor (beta chain) appears in the sequencing data of a study of cytomegalovirus exposure and HLA in healthy donors. The CDR3 sequence is 15 residues long. V was pared by 6 bases and J by 9 bases, with 12 bases of the junction left unmatched. Germline V CDR1 and CDR2: MNHEY, SVGAGI. Both 60 Vbeta primers and 13 Jbeta primers went into the PCR. Method: immunoSEQ multiplex PCR; TCRdb's copy keeps in-frame clones and lacks some. The repertoire consists of under 150,000 clones, with roughly three quarters occurring once and the leading ten covering around 2%. Overall study results and limits: Follow-up analysis later connected one missense variant in DCLRE1C with trimming of TCR beta V- and J-genes. The study dropped some indistinguishable V segments, TRBV6-2 and TRBV6-3 among them. There was a cluster of highly shared sequence variants that was likely a sequencing artifact.

The donors comprised healthy bone marrow donors. With respect to this clone: Its antigen is currently unknown.

This clonotype was sampled from a middle-aged woman in good health and CMV-seronegative. This sequence joins TRBV6-5 and TRBJ2-1; 9 nucleotides match TRBD2. The sequenced sample was PBMCs. The CDR3 protein is CASRRAGTSLSEQFF. CDR3 in DNA: TGTGCCAGCAGGCGTGCAGGGACTAGCTTAAGTGAGCAGTTCTTC.